This T cell receptor (beta chain) was recovered during a study of T-cell reconstitution after alpha-beta-depleted transplantation in children. V was shortened by 6 bases and J by 5 bases, with 16 bases between the two germline ends. In germline, CDR1 is MNHNS, CDR2 SASEGT. This CDR3 spans 14 amino acids. Overall study findings and caveats: Most T-cell counts and diversity one year after the transplant came from T cells that were newly produced.

In regard to this clonotype: Its antigen is unidentified.

Unique molecular identifiers were incorporated when the TCRbeta library was constructed. One entry per CDR3 protein results from TCRdb running MiXCR on the PCR reads. The data contain some 200,000 distinct CDR3 sequences, around 8.4% of them singletons. The input for sequencing was PBMCs, mostly from graft donor cells, taken 360 days after TCRalphabeta/CD19-depleted stem cell transplant. V usage is TRBV6-1 and J usage is TRBJ2-5; D may match TRBD1 or TRBD2 (5 bases each). The TCR originated in a male patient aged 2 to 9 who had a stem cell transplant for acute myeloid leukemia, so the T cells may come from the graft donor. CDR3 protein: CASSRVGPGETQYF. In DNA form, the CDR3 reads TGTGCCAGCAGCCGCGTGGGACCAGGGGAGACCCAGTACTTC.